The TCR beta chain described here comes from a study of cytomegalovirus exposure and HLA in healthy donors. Turning to the study itself: From donors who were HLA-typed, an early data release held approximately 80 million unique TCRs. Study results and limitations: The likely explanation for a cluster of highly shared sequence variants was sequencing artifact.

PCR involved 60 Vbeta and 13 Jbeta primers. Method: immunoSEQ multiplex PCR; TCRdb's copy keeps in-frame clones and lacks some. The sample holds 130,000 or so clones; approximately 77% are singletons and the top ten take around 2%. The CDR3 runs 15 residues. V was clipped by 3 bases and J by 6 bases; unmatched bases: 4. The germline V gene has CDR1 MNHEY and CDR2 SMNVEV (reference sequence). About this clone itself: The target antigen is unknown.

Material: PBMCs. The sequence was obtained from a man younger than 35 in good health and CMV-seronegative. This sequence joins TRBV27 and TRBJ2-3, with TRBD2 matching 12 bases. CDR3 sequence reads: CASSFLAGGLDTQYF. The CDR3 DNA sequence: TGTGCCAGCAGTTTTCTAGCGGGGGGGCTGGATACGCAGTATTTT.